This TCR beta chain was sequenced for a study of control samples from healthy donors and cancer patients. Profiling relied on immunoSEQ multiplex PCR, and the TCRdb table lists in-frame clones only, not all of them. The sample records 100,000 to 150,000 clones, approximately 92% being singletons. In germline, CDR1 is SGHNT, CDR2 YYREEE (reference sequence). The CDR3 is 13 amino acids. Trimming took 0 bases from V and 3 from J, leaving 6 bases between them. Input material: PBMCs. This sequence originates from a man older than 75 with head and neck cancer. The genes are TRBV5-4 and TRBJ1-2, with TRBD1 as a possible D gene (5 bases). The CDR3 loop is CASSLAGDYGYTF. The DNA for the CDR3 is TGTGCCAGCAGCTTGGCGGGGGACTATGGCTACACCTTC.